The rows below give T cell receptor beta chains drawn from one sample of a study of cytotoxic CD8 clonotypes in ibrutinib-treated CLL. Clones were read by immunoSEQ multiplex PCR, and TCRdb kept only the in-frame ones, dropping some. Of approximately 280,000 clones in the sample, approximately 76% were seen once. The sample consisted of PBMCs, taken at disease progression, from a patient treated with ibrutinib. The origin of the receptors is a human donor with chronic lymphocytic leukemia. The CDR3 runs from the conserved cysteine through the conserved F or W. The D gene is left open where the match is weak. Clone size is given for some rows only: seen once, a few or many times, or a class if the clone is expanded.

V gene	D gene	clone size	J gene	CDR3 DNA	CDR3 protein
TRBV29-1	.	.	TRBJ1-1	TGCAGCGTTGAAGCCGGGAACACTGAAGCTTTCTTT	CSVEAGNTEAFF
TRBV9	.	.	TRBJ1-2	TGTGCCAGCAGCGTAGTTCTTACGCCCATCAGGGGTGGCTACACCTTC	CASSVVLTPIRGGYTF
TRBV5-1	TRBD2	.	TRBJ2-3	TGCGCCAGCAGCTTAGCGGGAGGCCTAGATACGCAGTATTTT	CASSLAGGLDTQYF
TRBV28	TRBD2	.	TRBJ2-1	TGTGCCAGCAAACTGACTAGCGGGAGTCTTGAGCAGTTCTTC	CASKLTSGSLEQFF
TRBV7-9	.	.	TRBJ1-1	TGTGCCAGCAGCCACGACATAAACACTGAAGCTTTCTTT	CASSHDINTEAFF
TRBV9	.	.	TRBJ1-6	TGTGCCAGCACCTCGGGACTTGGGAATTCACCCCTCCACTTT	CASTSGLGNSPLHF
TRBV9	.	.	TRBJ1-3	TGTGCCAGCAGCGTAGGGGTTCAGACTGGAAACACCATATATTTT	CASSVGVQTGNTIYF
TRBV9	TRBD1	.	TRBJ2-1	TGTGCCAGCAGCGCAAGGACAGGAAACTACAATGAGCAGTTCTTC	CASSARTGNYNEQFF
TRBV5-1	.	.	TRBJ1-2	TGCGCCAGCAGCTTGGCTCCGGTGCTTGGCTACACCTTC	CASSLAPVLGYTF
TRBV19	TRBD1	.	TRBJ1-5	TGTGCCAGTAGCCGGCCTAGCACAGGGGGCAATCAGCCCCAGCATTTT	CASSRPSTGGNQPQHF
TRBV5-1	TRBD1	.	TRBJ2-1	TGCGCCAGCAGCTTGGATGCAGGGGGCGCGTACAATGAGCAGTTCTTC	CASSLDAGGAYNEQFF
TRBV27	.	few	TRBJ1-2	TGTGCCAGCAGTCCATACGGGGACCGTGGCTACACCTTC	CASSPYGDRGYTF
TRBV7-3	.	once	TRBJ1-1	TGTGCCAGCAGCTTAATTGGGGGGCTGCGTGGTGAAGCTTTCTTT	CASSLIGGLRGEAFF
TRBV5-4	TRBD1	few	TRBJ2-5	TGTGCCAGCAGCTTGGGGACAGGGTTAAGGGAGACCCAGTACTTC	CASSLGTGLRETQYF
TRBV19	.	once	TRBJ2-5	TGTGCCAGCGGGGCTCGAAGCGAGACCCAGTACTTC	CASGARSETQYF
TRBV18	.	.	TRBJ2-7	TGTGCCAGCTCACTCACCGAACGATCCGGGACGTTGTTTGGATACGAGCAGTACTTC	CASSLTERSGTLFGYEQYF
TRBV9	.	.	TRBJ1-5	TGTGCCAGCAGCGAGGGCCCCTACACGAGGAGCAATCAGCCCCAGCATTTT	CASSEGPYTRSNQPQHF
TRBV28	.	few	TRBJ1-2	TGTGCCAGCAGTTTAACAAACACCAACTATGGCTACACCTTC	CASSLTNTNYGYTF
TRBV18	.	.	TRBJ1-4	TGTGCCAGCTCACCCTCCCTGGGTGCAACTAATGAAAAACTGTTTTTT	CASSPSLGATNEKLFF
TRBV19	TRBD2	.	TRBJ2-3	TGTGCCAGTAGTATAACTAGCGGGAGGGCTAGCACAGATACGCAGTATTTT	CASSITSGRASTDTQYF
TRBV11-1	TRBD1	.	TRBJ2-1	TGTGCCAGCAGCCCCCATACAGACAGGGTCAATGAGCAGTTCTTC	CASSPHTDRVNEQFF
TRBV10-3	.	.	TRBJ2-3	TGTGCCATCGCCAGGACAGATACGCAGTATTTT	CAIARTDTQYF
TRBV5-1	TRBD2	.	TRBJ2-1	TGCGCCAGCAGCTTGAACGGCCTGCGGGGGGTCTACAATGAGCAGTTCTTC	CASSLNGLRGVYNEQFF
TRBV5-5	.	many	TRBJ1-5	TGTGCCAGCAGCTTGGAAGGGGGGCCTCGGAGCAATCAGCCCCAGCATTTT	CASSLEGGPRSNQPQHF
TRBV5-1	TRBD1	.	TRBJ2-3	TGCGCCAGCAGCCCCGGACAGGGCCACACAGATACGCAGTATTTT	CASSPGQGHTDTQYF
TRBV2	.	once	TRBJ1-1	TGTGCCAGCAGCGAGGCGGGAGTTGCAGCTTTCTTT	CASSEAGVAAFF
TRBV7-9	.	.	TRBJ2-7	TGTGCCAGCAGCTTAAGTCTGGACGAGCAGTACTTC	CASSLSLDEQYF
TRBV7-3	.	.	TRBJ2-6	TGTGCCAGCAGCTTAAGACCCGGGCCCTCTGGGGCCAACGTCCTGACTTTC	CASSLRPGPSGANVLTF
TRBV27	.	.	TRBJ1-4	TGTGCCAGCAGTTTAACGTTGGGTGAAAAACTGTTTTTT	CASSLTLGEKLFF
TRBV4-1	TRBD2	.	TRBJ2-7	TGCGCCAGCAGCCAACAGTCCGGGGGGGCCTCCTCCGAGCAGTACTTC	CASSQQSGGASSEQYF
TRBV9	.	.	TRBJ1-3	TGTGCCAGCAGCGTAGCATCAGGGGTCGCCGGAAACACCATATATTTT	CASSVASGVAGNTIYF
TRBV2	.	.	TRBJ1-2	TGTGCCAGCAGCCTCAGGGTTGGCTATGGCTACACCTTC	CASSLRVGYGYTF
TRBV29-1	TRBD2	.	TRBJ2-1	TGCAGCGTTGGAGGACTAGCGGGGGGGCATTGGGAGCAGTTCTTC	CSVGGLAGGHWEQFF
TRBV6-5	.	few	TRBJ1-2	TGTGCCAGCAGTCACGGGACGGCTAACTATGGCTACACCTTC	CASSHGTANYGYTF
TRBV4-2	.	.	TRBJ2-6	TGTGCCAGCAGCCCGCTGACCCCCGCCTCTGGGGCCAACGTCCTGACTTTC	CASSPLTPASGANVLTF
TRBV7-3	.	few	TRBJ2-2	TGTGCCAGCAGCTTTTTCAGGGGTGTCCCCGGGGAGCTGTTTTTT	CASSFFRGVPGELFF
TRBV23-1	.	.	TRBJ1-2	TGCGCCAGCAGTCAACCCGAGCTGATTCGTGGCTACACCTTC	CASSQPELIRGYTF